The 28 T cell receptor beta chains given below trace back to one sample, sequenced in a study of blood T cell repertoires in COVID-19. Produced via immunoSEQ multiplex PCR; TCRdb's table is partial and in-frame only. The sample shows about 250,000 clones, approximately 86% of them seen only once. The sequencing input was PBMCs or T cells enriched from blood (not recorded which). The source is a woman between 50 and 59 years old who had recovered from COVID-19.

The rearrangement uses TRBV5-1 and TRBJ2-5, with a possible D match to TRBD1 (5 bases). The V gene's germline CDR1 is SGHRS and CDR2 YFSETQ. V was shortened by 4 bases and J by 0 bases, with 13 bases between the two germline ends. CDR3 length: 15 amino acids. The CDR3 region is CASSDAEGDQETQYF. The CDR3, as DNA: TGCGCCAGCAGCGACGCGGAAGGGGACCAAGAGACCCAGTACTTC.

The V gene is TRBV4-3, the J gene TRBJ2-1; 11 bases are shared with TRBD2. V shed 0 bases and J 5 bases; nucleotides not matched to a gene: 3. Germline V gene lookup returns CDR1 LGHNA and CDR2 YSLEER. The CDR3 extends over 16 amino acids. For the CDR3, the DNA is TGCGCCAGCAGCCAAGAACTAGCGGGAGTGAACAATGAGCAGTTCTTC. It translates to CASSQELAGVNNEQFF.

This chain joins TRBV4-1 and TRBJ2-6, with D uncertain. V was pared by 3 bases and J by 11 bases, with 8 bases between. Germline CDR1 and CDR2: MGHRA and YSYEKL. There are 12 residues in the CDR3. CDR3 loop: CASSQSAYVLTF. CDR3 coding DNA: TGCGCCAGCAGCCAGAGTGCGTACGTCCTGACTTTC.

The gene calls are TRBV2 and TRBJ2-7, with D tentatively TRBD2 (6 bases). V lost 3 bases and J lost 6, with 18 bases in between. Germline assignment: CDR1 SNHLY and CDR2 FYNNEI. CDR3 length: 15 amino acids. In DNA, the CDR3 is TGTGCCAGCAGTGATGGTGGGGGAGGTGTTCGCGAGCAGTACTTC. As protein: CASSDGGGGVREQYF. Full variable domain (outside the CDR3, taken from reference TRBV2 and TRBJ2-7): EPEVTQTPSHQVTQMGQEVILRCVPISNHLYFYWYRQILGQKVEFLVSFYNNEISEKSEIFDDQFSVERPDGSNFTLKIRSTKLEDSAMYFCASSDGGGGVREQYFGPGTRLTVT.

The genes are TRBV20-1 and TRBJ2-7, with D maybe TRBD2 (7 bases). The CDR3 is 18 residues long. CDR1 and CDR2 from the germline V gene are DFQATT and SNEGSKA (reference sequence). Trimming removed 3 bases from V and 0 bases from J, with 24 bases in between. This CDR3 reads CSASGGGGRASDSYEQYF. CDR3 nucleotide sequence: TGCAGTGCTAGTGGAGGGGGGGGTCGAGCTAGCGACTCCTACGAGCAGTACTTC.

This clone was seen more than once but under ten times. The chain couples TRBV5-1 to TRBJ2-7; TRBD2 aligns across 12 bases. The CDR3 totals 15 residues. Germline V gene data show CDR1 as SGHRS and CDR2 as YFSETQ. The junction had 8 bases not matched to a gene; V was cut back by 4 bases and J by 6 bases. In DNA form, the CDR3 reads TGCGCCAGCAGCGCGACTAGCGGGAGTCAATTCGAGCAGTACTTC. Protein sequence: CASSATSGSQFEQYF.

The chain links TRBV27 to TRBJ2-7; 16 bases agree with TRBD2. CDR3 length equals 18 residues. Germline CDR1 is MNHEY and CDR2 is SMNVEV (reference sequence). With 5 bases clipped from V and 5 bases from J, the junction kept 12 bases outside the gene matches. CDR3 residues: CASSLGTSGRANQDEQYF. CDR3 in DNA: TGTGCCAGCAGTCTGGGGACTAGCGGGAGGGCCAATCAGGACGAGCAGTACTTC.

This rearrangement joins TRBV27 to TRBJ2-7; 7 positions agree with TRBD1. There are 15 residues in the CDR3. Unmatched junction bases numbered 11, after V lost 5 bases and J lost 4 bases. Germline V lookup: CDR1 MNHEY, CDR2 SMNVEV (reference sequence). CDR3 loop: CASSLRGGTKYEQYF. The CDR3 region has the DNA TGTGCCAGCAGTCTCAGAGGGGGCACAAAGTACGAGCAGTACTTC.

The CDR3 loop is CASSRAGAYNEQFF. The CDR3 DNA reads as TGTGCCAGCTCGCGGGCGGGAGCATACAATGAGCAGTTCTTC. This rearrangement joins TRBV18 to TRBJ2-1; TRBD2 agrees at 7 bases. The CDR3 covers 14 residues. V lost 6 bases to trimming and J lost 4 bases; unmatched junction nucleotides: 6. CDR1 and CDR2 (germline): KGHSH, LQKENI.

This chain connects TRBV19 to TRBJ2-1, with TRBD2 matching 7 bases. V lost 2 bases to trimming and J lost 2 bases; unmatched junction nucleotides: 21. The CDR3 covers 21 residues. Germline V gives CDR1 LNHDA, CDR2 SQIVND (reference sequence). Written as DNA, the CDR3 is TGTGCCAGTAGTATATCTAGACTAGCCTCGGGCTCCCTTACTGCCTACAATGAGCAGTTCTTC. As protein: CASSISRLASGSLTAYNEQFF.

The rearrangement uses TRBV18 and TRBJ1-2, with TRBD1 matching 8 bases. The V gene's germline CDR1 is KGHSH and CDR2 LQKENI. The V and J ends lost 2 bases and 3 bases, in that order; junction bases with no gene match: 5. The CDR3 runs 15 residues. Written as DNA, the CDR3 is TGTGCCAGCTCACCAGGGACAGGTTCGGACTATGGCTACACCTTC. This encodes CASSPGTGSDYGYTF.

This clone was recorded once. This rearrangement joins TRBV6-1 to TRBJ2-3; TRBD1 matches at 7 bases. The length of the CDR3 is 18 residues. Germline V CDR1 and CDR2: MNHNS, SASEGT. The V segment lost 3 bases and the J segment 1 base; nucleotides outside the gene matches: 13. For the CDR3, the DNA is TGTGCCAGCAGTGACGACAGGGAGACTTCCGGCGGCACAGATACGCAGTATTTT. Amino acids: CASSDDRETSGGTDTQYF.

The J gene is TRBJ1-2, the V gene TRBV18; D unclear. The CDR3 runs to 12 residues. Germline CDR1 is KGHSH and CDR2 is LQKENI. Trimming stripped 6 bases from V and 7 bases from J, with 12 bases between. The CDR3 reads CASSTTGPGYTF. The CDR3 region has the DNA TGTGCCAGCTCTACGACGGGTCCTGGCTACACCTTC.

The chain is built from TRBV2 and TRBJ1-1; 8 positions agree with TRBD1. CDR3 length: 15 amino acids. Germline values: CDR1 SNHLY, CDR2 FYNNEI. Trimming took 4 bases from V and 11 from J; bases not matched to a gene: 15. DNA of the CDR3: TGTGCCAGCAGTGCCAGACAGGGGACTAAGGCCGAGGCTTTCTTT. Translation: CASSARQGTKAEAFF.

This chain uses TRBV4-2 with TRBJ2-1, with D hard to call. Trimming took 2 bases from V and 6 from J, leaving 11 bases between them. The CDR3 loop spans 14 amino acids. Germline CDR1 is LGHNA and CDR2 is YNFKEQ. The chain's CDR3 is CASSQREEPNEQFF. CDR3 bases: TGTGCCAGCAGCCAACGAGAGGAACCCAATGAGCAGTTCTTC.

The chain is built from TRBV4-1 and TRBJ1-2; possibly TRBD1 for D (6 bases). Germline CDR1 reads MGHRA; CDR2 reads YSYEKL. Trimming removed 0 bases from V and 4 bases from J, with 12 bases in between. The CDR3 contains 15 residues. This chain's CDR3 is CASSQEGAGVYGYTF. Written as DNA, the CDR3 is TGCGCCAGCAGCCAAGAGGGGGCAGGGGTCTATGGCTACACCTTC.

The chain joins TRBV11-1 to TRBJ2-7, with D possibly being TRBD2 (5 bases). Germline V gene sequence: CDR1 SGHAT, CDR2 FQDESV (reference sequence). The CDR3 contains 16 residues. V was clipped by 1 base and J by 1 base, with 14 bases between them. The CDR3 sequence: CASSLGGLRNSYEQYF. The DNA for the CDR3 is TGTGCCAGCAGCTTAGGAGGGTTGCGCAATTCCTACGAGCAGTACTTC.

The CDR3 sequence is CASRGKREYHNEQFF. The CDR3 DNA reads TGTGCCAGTAGGGGAAAGCGGGAGTATCACAATGAGCAGTTCTTC. The rearrangement links TRBV19 to TRBJ2-1; 8 bases are shared with TRBD2. CDR3 length: 15 residues. V shed 6 bases, J shed 5 bases, and the junction held 9 bases outside the gene matches. The germline V gene encodes CDR1 LNHDA and CDR2 SQIVND (reference sequence).

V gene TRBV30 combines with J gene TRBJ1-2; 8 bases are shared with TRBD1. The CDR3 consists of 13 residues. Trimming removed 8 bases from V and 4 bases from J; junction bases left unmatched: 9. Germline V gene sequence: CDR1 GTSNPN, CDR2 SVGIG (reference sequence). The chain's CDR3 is CAASGGLVYGYTF. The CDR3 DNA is TGTGCCGCTTCAGGGGGCTTGGTCTATGGCTACACCTTC.

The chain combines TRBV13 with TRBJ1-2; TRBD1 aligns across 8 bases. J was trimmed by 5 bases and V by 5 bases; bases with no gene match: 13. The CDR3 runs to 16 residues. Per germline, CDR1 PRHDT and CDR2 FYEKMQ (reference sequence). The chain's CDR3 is CASSPKGQGSGYGYTF. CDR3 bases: TGTGCCAGCAGCCCCAAAGGACAGGGTTCGGGGTATGGCTACACCTTC. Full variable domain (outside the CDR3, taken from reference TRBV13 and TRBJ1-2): AAGVIQSPRHLIKEKRETATLKCYPIPRHDTVYWYQQGPGQDPQFLISFYEKMQSDKGSIPDRFSAQQFSDYHSELNMSSLELGDSALYFCASSPKGQGSGYGYTFGSGTRLTVV.

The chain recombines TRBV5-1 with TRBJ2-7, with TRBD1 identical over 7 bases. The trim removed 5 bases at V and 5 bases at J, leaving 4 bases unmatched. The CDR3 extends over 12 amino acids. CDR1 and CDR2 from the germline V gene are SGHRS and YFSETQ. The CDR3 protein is CASRSQGDEQYF. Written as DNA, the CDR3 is TGCGCCAGCAGATCGCAGGGGGACGAGCAGTACTTC.

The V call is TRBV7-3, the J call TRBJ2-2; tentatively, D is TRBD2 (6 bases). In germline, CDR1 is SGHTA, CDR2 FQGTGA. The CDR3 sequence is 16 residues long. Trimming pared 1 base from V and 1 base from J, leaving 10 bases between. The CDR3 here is CASSLIPGGNTGELFF. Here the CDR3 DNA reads TGTGCCAGCAGCTTAATCCCCGGGGGGAACACCGGGGAGCTGTTTTTT. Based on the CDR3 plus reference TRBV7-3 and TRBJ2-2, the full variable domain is GAGVSQTPSNKVTEKGKYVELRCDPISGHTALYWYRQSLGQGPEFLIYFQGTGAADDSGLPNDRFFAVRPEGSVSTLKIQRTERGDSAVYLCASSLIPGGNTGELFFGEGSRLTVL.

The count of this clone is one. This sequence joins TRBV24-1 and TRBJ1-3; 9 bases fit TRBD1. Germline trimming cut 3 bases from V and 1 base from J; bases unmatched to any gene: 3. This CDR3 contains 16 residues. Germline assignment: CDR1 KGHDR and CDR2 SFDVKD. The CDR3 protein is CATSDPGTGSGNTIYF. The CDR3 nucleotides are TGTGCCACCAGTGATCCCGGGACAGGGTCTGGAAACACCATATATTTT.

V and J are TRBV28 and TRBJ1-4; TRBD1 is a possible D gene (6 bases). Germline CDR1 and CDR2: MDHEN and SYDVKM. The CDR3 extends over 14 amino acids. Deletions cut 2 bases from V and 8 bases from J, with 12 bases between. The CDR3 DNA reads TGTGCCAGCAGTTTAATGGCAGGGGAAGAAAAACTGTTTTTT. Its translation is CASSLMAGEEKLFF.

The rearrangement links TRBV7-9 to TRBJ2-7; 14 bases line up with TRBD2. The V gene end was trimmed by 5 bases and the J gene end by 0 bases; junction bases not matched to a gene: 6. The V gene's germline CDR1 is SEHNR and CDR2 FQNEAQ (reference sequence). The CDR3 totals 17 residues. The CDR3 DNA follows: TGTGCCAGCAGCACCGGACTAGCGGGAGGCCTCTCCTACGAGCAGTACTTC. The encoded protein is CASSTGLAGGLSYEQYF.

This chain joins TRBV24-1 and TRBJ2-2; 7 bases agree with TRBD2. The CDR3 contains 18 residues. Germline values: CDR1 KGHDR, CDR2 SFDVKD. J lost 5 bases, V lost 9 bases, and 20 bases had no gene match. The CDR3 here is CATAPRAGAGQRTGELFF. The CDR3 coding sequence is TGTGCCACCGCCCCCAGGGCCGGAGCGGGGCAGAGGACCGGGGAGCTGTTTTTT.

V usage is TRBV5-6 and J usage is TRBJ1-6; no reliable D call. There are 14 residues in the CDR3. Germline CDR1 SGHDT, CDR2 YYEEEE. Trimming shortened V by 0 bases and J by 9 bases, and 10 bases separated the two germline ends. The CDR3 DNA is TGTGCCAGCAGCTTGGGAGGAGATACTTCACCCCTCCACTTT. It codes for CASSLGGDTSPLHF.

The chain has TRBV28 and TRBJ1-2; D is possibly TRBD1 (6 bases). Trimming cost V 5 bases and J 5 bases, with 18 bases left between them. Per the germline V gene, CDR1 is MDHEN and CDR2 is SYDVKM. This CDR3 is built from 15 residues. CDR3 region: CASSQPSTGIYGYTF. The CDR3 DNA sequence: TGTGCCAGCAGTCAACCCAGTACAGGGATTTATGGCTACACCTTC.